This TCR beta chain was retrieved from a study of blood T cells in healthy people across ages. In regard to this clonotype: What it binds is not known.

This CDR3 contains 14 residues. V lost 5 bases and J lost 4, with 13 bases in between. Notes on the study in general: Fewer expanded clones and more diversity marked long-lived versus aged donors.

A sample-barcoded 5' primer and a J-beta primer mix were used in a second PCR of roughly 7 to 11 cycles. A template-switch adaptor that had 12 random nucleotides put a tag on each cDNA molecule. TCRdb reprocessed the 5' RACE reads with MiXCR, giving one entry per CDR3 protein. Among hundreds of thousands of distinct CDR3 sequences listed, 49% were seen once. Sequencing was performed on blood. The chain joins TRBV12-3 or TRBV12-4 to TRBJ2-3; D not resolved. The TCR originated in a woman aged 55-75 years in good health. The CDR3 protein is CASSSRLSADTQYF. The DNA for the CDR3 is TGTGCCAGCAGTAGCAGATTAAGTGCAGATACGCAGTATTTT.